The rows below give T cell receptor beta chains drawn from one sample of a study of T cell responses to AZD1222 COVID-19 vaccine. Produced via immunoSEQ multiplex PCR; TCRdb's table is partial and in-frame only. This table holds 130,000 or so clones, about 90% found once. This specimen was peripheral blood, taken 28 days after the second dose of the MenACWY control vaccine. These receptors were taken from an adult who received the MenACWY meningococcal vaccine as a control. Each CDR3 is given with its conserved first and last residue. Each record gives: V gene, D gene, clone size, J gene, CDR3 DNA, CDR3 protein. D genes are given only for firm matches. Clone size, where shown, is once, few, many, or a class for clones that have expanded.

v_call: TRBV4-3; d_call: TRBD1; clone_size: -; j_call: TRBJ2-6; cdr3_nt: TGCGCCAGCAGCCCCAGGACAGGAACCCCTGGGGCCAACGTCCTGACTTTC; cdr3_aa: CASSPRTGTPGANVLTF
v_call: TRBV7-2; d_call: -; clone_size: -; j_call: TRBJ1-4; cdr3_nt: TGTGCCAGCAGCCAACAGGACGTCTCCGGGAAACTGTTTTTT; cdr3_aa: CASSQQDVSGKLFF
v_call: TRBV19; d_call: -; clone_size: -; j_call: TRBJ1-2; cdr3_nt: TGTGCCAGTAGCCGGGACGGAGCTAACTATGGCTACACCTTC; cdr3_aa: CASSRDGANYGYTF
v_call: TRBV7-3; d_call: -; clone_size: few; j_call: TRBJ1-2; cdr3_nt: TGTGCCAGCAGCCCCGGGGGGGGAGGAGAACAGAATGGCTACACCTTC; cdr3_aa: CASSPGGGGEQNGYTF
v_call: TRBV6-2/TRBV6-3; d_call: TRBD2; clone_size: -; j_call: TRBJ2-4; cdr3_nt: TGTGCCAGCAGTTACTCGCCCCGGTTTTCTAGCGGGGTAGCCAAAAACATTCAGTACTTC; cdr3_aa: CASSYSPRFSSGVAKNIQYF
v_call: TRBV6-2/TRBV6-3; d_call: -; clone_size: -; j_call: TRBJ1-4; cdr3_nt: TGTGCCAGCAGTTACTACGATGCAACTAATGAAAAACTGTTTTTT; cdr3_aa: CASSYYDATNEKLFF
v_call: TRBV7-2; d_call: -; clone_size: -; j_call: TRBJ2-1; cdr3_nt: TGTGCCAGCAACCCGGGGGGCCGTATCAATGAGCAGTTCTTC; cdr3_aa: CASNPGGRINEQFF
v_call: TRBV5-1; d_call: -; clone_size: -; j_call: TRBJ1-1; cdr3_nt: TGCGCCAGCAGCTTGGAGAAGATGAACACTGAAGCTTTCTTT; cdr3_aa: CASSLEKMNTEAFF
v_call: TRBV6-5; d_call: -; clone_size: -; j_call: TRBJ1-1; cdr3_nt: TGTGCCAGCAGTTACTCGGACAGGAACACTGAAGCTTTCTTT; cdr3_aa: CASSYSDRNTEAFF
v_call: TRBV7-8; d_call: -; clone_size: -; j_call: TRBJ2-1; cdr3_nt: TGTGCCAGCAGCTTAGCTTGGATCTACAATGAGCAGTTCTTC; cdr3_aa: CASSLAWIYNEQFF
v_call: TRBV7-2; d_call: -; clone_size: -; j_call: TRBJ1-2; cdr3_nt: TGTGCCAGCAGCTTAAGCGGGACGGGGTATGGCTACACCTTC; cdr3_aa: CASSLSGTGYGYTF
v_call: TRBV7-2; d_call: -; clone_size: -; j_call: TRBJ1-5; cdr3_nt: TGTGCCAGCAGCTTGGACCGGGACGGGGTTAGGCCCCAGCATTTT; cdr3_aa: CASSLDRDGVRPQHF
v_call: TRBV2; d_call: -; clone_size: -; j_call: TRBJ1-4; cdr3_nt: TGTGCCAGCAGGCCCAGGAGTGGGGGGACTAATGAAAAACTGTTTTTT; cdr3_aa: CASRPRSGGTNEKLFF
v_call: TRBV28; d_call: TRBD1; clone_size: -; j_call: TRBJ2-7; cdr3_nt: TGTGCCAGCAAGAGGGACAGGACTTACGAGCAGTACTTC; cdr3_aa: CASKRDRTYEQYF
v_call: TRBV6-2/TRBV6-3; d_call: TRBD2; clone_size: -; j_call: TRBJ2-1; cdr3_nt: TGTGCCAGCAGTGAGCAGACTAGCGGCTACTACAATGAGCAGTTCTTC; cdr3_aa: CASSEQTSGYYNEQFF
v_call: TRBV6-4; d_call: -; clone_size: -; j_call: TRBJ1-2; cdr3_nt: TGTGCCAGCAGTGACTCGTCTTCTCGTGGTGGCTACACCTTC; cdr3_aa: CASSDSSSRGGYTF
v_call: TRBV19; d_call: TRBD1; clone_size: -; j_call: TRBJ2-1; cdr3_nt: TGTGCCAGTAGTTTGGGACAGGAGCAGTTCTTC; cdr3_aa: CASSLGQEQFF
v_call: TRBV14; d_call: -; clone_size: -; j_call: TRBJ1-6; cdr3_nt: TGTGCCAGCAGCCAAGATCAGAATTCACCCCTCCACTTT; cdr3_aa: CASSQDQNSPLHF
v_call: TRBV2; d_call: TRBD1; clone_size: -; j_call: TRBJ2-7; cdr3_nt: TGTGCCAGCACCCGGGACAGGGGTTCCTACGAGCAGTACTTC; cdr3_aa: CASTRDRGSYEQYF
v_call: TRBV2; d_call: TRBD1; clone_size: few; j_call: TRBJ1-6; cdr3_nt: TGTGCCAGGGGACAGGACAATTCACCCCTCCACTTT; cdr3_aa: CARGQDNSPLHF
v_call: TRBV5-1; d_call: TRBD1; clone_size: -; j_call: TRBJ1-5; cdr3_nt: TGCGCCAGCAGCTTGGGACAGGGCCCCAATCAGCCCCAGCATTTT; cdr3_aa: CASSLGQGPNQPQHF
v_call: TRBV19; d_call: -; clone_size: -; j_call: TRBJ1-5; cdr3_nt: TGTGCCAGTAACAATCAGCCCCAGCATTTT; cdr3_aa: CASNNQPQHF
v_call: TRBV7-8; d_call: -; clone_size: -; j_call: TRBJ2-4; cdr3_nt: TGTGCCAGCAGCTTAGGGGGAGGCCATAACAAAAACATTCAGTACTTC; cdr3_aa: CASSLGGGHNKNIQYF
v_call: TRBV7-2; d_call: TRBD2; clone_size: -; j_call: TRBJ2-7; cdr3_nt: TGTGCCAGCACCGTCGGGGCTAGCGGGAGTTACGAGCAGTACTTC; cdr3_aa: CASTVGASGSYEQYF
v_call: TRBV27; d_call: -; clone_size: -; j_call: TRBJ1-2; cdr3_nt: TGTGCCAGCAGTTTACGGCCCGGGTTCGGCTACACCTTC; cdr3_aa: CASSLRPGFGYTF
v_call: TRBV4-1; d_call: -; clone_size: -; j_call: TRBJ1-1; cdr3_nt: TGCGCCAGCAGCCAAGAATGGGCGAACACTGAAGCTTTCTTT; cdr3_aa: CASSQEWANTEAFF
v_call: TRBV29-1; d_call: TRBD1; clone_size: -; j_call: TRBJ2-7; cdr3_nt: TGCAGCGTCTTAGGGACAGGGGGATACGAGCAGTACTTC; cdr3_aa: CSVLGTGGYEQYF
v_call: TRBV3-1/TRBV3-2; d_call: -; clone_size: -; j_call: TRBJ1-2; cdr3_nt: TGTGCCAGCAGCCAAGATCGTGGGACCTATGGCTACACCTTC; cdr3_aa: CASSQDRGTYGYTF
v_call: TRBV9; d_call: -; clone_size: -; j_call: TRBJ2-6; cdr3_nt: TGTGCCAGCAGCGTACGCTCTGGGGCCAACGTCCTGACTTTC; cdr3_aa: CASSVRSGANVLTF
v_call: TRBV24-1; d_call: -; clone_size: -; j_call: TRBJ2-5; cdr3_nt: TGTGCCACCAGTGATTCCCCCCCCGAGACCCAGTACTTC; cdr3_aa: CATSDSPPETQYF
v_call: TRBV18; d_call: TRBD1; clone_size: -; j_call: TRBJ2-7; cdr3_nt: TGTGCCAGCTCACCGGGACAGGGAAAAACCTACGAGCAGTACTTC; cdr3_aa: CASSPGQGKTYEQYF
v_call: TRBV5-1; d_call: -; clone_size: -; j_call: TRBJ1-4; cdr3_nt: TGCGCCAGCAGCTTAGCGGGGTTCAATAATGAAAAACTGTTTTTT; cdr3_aa: CASSLAGFNNEKLFF
v_call: TRBV30; d_call: TRBD1; clone_size: -; j_call: TRBJ1-5; cdr3_nt: TGTGCCTGGAGACCCCCGGACAGGGCCAGCAATCAGCCCCAGCATTTT; cdr3_aa: CAWRPPDRASNQPQHF
v_call: TRBV19; d_call: -; clone_size: -; j_call: TRBJ1-4; cdr3_nt: TGTGCCAGTAGTACGGGGGGGCCGAAGAATGAAAAACTGTTTTTT; cdr3_aa: CASSTGGPKNEKLFF
v_call: TRBV6-5; d_call: -; clone_size: -; j_call: TRBJ2-5; cdr3_nt: TGTGCCAGCAGTTCTCGGCACAGCCGCCAAGAGACCCAGTACTTC; cdr3_aa: CASSSRHSRQETQYF
v_call: TRBV11-2; d_call: -; clone_size: -; j_call: TRBJ2-6; cdr3_nt: TGTGCCAGCATCTACGATTGGGGAGCGGCTGGGGCCAACGTCCTGACTTTC; cdr3_aa: CASIYDWGAAGANVLTF
v_call: TRBV19; d_call: TRBD1; clone_size: -; j_call: TRBJ1-4; cdr3_nt: TGTGCCAGTAGCCCGACAGGGAAGAATGAAAAACTGTTTTTT; cdr3_aa: CASSPTGKNEKLFF
v_call: TRBV5-6; d_call: -; clone_size: -; j_call: TRBJ1-4; cdr3_nt: TGTGCCAGCAGCCCGATGGACACACCTCGGGAAAAACTGTTTTTT; cdr3_aa: CASSPMDTPREKLFF
v_call: TRBV18; d_call: -; clone_size: -; j_call: TRBJ1-1; cdr3_nt: TGTGCCAGCTCACCGACGGCCTTGAACACTGAAGCTTTCTTT; cdr3_aa: CASSPTALNTEAFF
v_call: TRBV18; d_call: -; clone_size: once; j_call: TRBJ2-2; cdr3_nt: TGTGCCAGCTCACCACCGTCACAGGGCCGCACCGGGGAGCTGTTTTTT; cdr3_aa: CASSPPSQGRTGELFF
v_call: TRBV6-6; d_call: -; clone_size: -; j_call: TRBJ2-2; cdr3_nt: TGTGCCAGCAGTTACGCCCTCCCCGGGGAGCTGTTTTTT; cdr3_aa: CASSYALPGELFF
v_call: TRBV27; d_call: -; clone_size: once; j_call: TRBJ1-5; cdr3_nt: TGTGCCAGCAGTTCTTTATCGGCCAATCAGCCCCAGCATTTT; cdr3_aa: CASSSLSANQPQHF
v_call: TRBV4-3; d_call: -; clone_size: -; j_call: TRBJ1-1; cdr3_nt: TGCGCCAGCAGCCAAGGGGTATGGAACACTGAAGCTTTCTTT; cdr3_aa: CASSQGVWNTEAFF
v_call: TRBV3-1/TRBV3-2; d_call: -; clone_size: few; j_call: TRBJ2-1; cdr3_nt: TGTGCCAGCAGCGCCCGGGACGGCTACAATGAGCAGTTCTTC; cdr3_aa: CASSARDGYNEQFF
v_call: TRBV11-3; d_call: -; clone_size: -; j_call: TRBJ2-7; cdr3_nt: TGTGCCAGCAGCCCCACACCGACTACCGAGCAGTACTTC; cdr3_aa: CASSPTPTTEQYF
v_call: TRBV7-9; d_call: TRBD2; clone_size: -; j_call: TRBJ2-7; cdr3_nt: TGTGCCAGCAGCTCCTGGACTAGCGGGAGAGATGAGCAGTACTTC; cdr3_aa: CASSSWTSGRDEQYF
v_call: TRBV10-3; d_call: TRBD1; clone_size: -; j_call: TRBJ2-7; cdr3_nt: TGTGCCATCAGCCAAGACAGGGGATGGTACGAGCAGTACTTC; cdr3_aa: CAISQDRGWYEQYF
v_call: TRBV23-1; d_call: -; clone_size: -; j_call: TRBJ1-2; cdr3_nt: TGCGCCAGCAGTCAGAAGCCAAATCCCGCCCCTTTCGGCTACACCTTC; cdr3_aa: CASSQKPNPAPFGYTF